These 28 T cell receptor beta chains originate from one sample sequenced in a study of blood T cell repertoires in COVID-19. TCRdb keeps only in-frame clones here, not all; method: immunoSEQ multiplex PCR. Among 130,000 or so clones listed, roughly 87% were seen once. Source material: PBMCs or T cells enriched from blood (not recorded which). The receptors were sampled from a man aged 25-40 years who had recovered from COVID-19.

The chain joins TRBV12-5 to TRBJ1-1; 7 bases fit TRBD1. V lost 4 bases, J lost 4 bases, and 15 bases stayed unmatched. The CDR3 extends over 17 amino acids. Germline lookup yields CDR1 LGHNT and CDR2 FRNRAP. The CDR3 bases are TGTGCTAGTGGTTCCACCGAACAGACAGGGTTGGCCACTGAAGCTTTCTTT. As protein: CASGSTEQTGLATEAFF.

The chain couples TRBV5-4 to TRBJ1-1, with 10 positions matching TRBD1. This CDR3 contains 14 residues. Losses at the gene ends were 0 bases for V and 6 bases for J; bases not matched to a gene: 2. The V gene's germline CDR1 is SGHNT and CDR2 YYREEE (reference sequence). CDR3 sequence: CASSLAGTGAEAFF. The CDR3 nucleotides read TGTGCCAGCAGCTTGGCCGGGACAGGGGCTGAAGCTTTCTTT.

V gene TRBV7-9 combines with J gene TRBJ2-1, with 7 bases matching TRBD1. V shed 3 bases, J shed 0 bases, and the junction held 8 bases outside the gene matches. CDR1 is SEHNR and CDR2 is FQNEAQ in the germline V gene (reference sequence). This CDR3 has 17 residues. CDR3 sequence (DNA): TGTGCCAGCAGCTTGGGTCCGACAGGGAGCTCCTACAATGAGCAGTTCTTC. Amino acid sequence: CASSLGPTGSSYNEQFF.

The chain employs TRBV29-1 and TRBJ1-1; D perhaps matches TRBD1 (5 bases). There are 14 residues in the CDR3. Germline loops: CDR1 SQVTM, CDR2 ANQGSEA. V was clipped by 7 bases and J by 6 bases, with 21 bases between them. The CDR3 DNA is TGCAGCGCTCACCCGGGACTGAGAAACGCTGAAGCTTTCTTT. Translation gives CSAHPGLRNAEAFF.

This chain uses TRBV18 with TRBJ1-1, with D perhaps TRBD1 (6 bases). Germline CDR1 and CDR2: KGHSH and LQKENI. CDR3 length: 15 amino acids. With 3 bases removed from V and 0 bases from J, the gap between germline ends came to 11 bases. CDR3 region: CASSPLGQMNTEAFF. CDR3 coding DNA: TGTGCCAGCTCACCCCTAGGACAGATGAACACTGAAGCTTTCTTT.

The chain carries TRBV11-2 and TRBJ2-5, with a possible D match to TRBD1 (7 bases). Per germline, CDR1 SGHAT and CDR2 FQNNGV. This CDR3 comprises 13 residues. Between the trimmed V and J ends, which lost 4 bases and 7 bases, there was a span of 13 bases. CDR3 residues: CASSSRGAGTQYF. The DNA of the CDR3 is TGTGCCAGCAGCTCCAGGGGGGCCGGGACCCAGTACTTC.

This clone was seen a handful of times. The CDR3 loop reads CASSSIYNEQFF. CDR3 coding DNA: TGTGCCAGCTCATCCATTTACAATGAGCAGTTCTTC. The chain uses TRBV18 and TRBJ2-1; D is unclear. CDR3 length: 12 amino acids. Germline V gene sequence: CDR1 KGHSH, CDR2 LQKENI. Trimming left V 5 bases short and J 4 bases short, with 6 bases between.

As DNA, the CDR3 is TGCGCCAGCAGCTTGGGGCCCTTGGGCACAGATACGCAGTATTTT. This translates into CASSLGPLGTDTQYF. The chain carries TRBV5-1 and TRBJ2-3; D gene uncertain. This CDR3 spans 15 amino acids. V lost 0 bases and J lost 1, with 9 bases in between. The V gene's germline CDR1 is SGHRS and CDR2 YFSETQ.

The gene calls are TRBV9 and TRBJ1-6; D call uncertain. CDR3 length equals 17 residues. The V gene's germline CDR1 is SGDLS and CDR2 YYNGEE. V lost 2 bases and J lost 0, with 12 bases in between. The CDR3 DNA reads as TGTGCCAGCAGCGTCGCCGACTCTAGCTCCTATAATTCACCCCTCCACTTT. This translates into CASSVADSSSYNSPLHF.

The rearrangement joins TRBV6-5 to TRBJ1-3; the match to TRBD1 covers 7 bases. This CDR3 comprises 12 residues. CDR1 and CDR2 (germline): MNHEY, SVGAGI. Trimming took 7 bases from V and 10 from J; bases not matched to a gene: 7. CDR3 loop: CASNDREETIYF. Here the CDR3 DNA reads TGTGCCAGCAACGACAGGGAAGAAACCATATATTTT.

As regards this clone: Other DNA sequences in this specimen translate into the identical CDR3. The gene calls are TRBV6-5 and TRBJ1-1; D is ambiguous. This CDR3 has 14 amino acids. Germline values: CDR1 MNHEY, CDR2 SVGAGI. The V end lost 0 bases, the J end lost 1 base, and 6 bases lay between the germline ends. CDR3 region: CASSYSNRNTEAFF. The CDR3 DNA follows: TGTGCCAGCAGTTACTCGAACAGGAACACTGAAGCTTTCTTT.

The chain carries TRBV3-1 (or the pseudogene TRBV3-2) and TRBJ1-2, with D possibly TRBD1 on 6 matching bases. The V end was cut by 6 bases, the J end by 8 bases, with 13 bases between. The CDR3 runs 12 residues. Germline CDR1 and CDR2: LGHDT and YNNKEL (reference sequence). The CDR3 DNA reads as TGTGCCAGCAGTCAGGGGTTCGGGGGCTACACCTTC. It codes for CASSQGFGGYTF.

This clone was detected only once. This chain links TRBV16 with TRBJ1-6; 7 positions agree with TRBD1. The V and J ends lost 2 bases and 10 bases, in that order; junction bases with no gene match: 8. The CDR3 has 15 residues. The germline V gene encodes CDR1 KGHSY and CDR2 FQNENV. The CDR3 nucleotides read TGTGCCAGCAGCCAACAGGGCAGGGGGTCCTCACCCCTCCACTTT. Amino acids: CASSQQGRGSSPLHF.

The V and J genes are TRBV12-5 and TRBJ1-1; a possible D gene is TRBD1 (5 bases). Germline V lookup: CDR1 LGHNT, CDR2 FRNRAP. The CDR3 consists of 12 residues. Trimming removed 2 bases from V and 11 bases from J, with 12 bases in between. CDR3: CASGLPQGGAFF. For the CDR3, the DNA is TGTGCTAGTGGTTTGCCTCAGGGTGGTGCTTTCTTT.

This chain uses TRBV6-5 with TRBJ2-3; 8 bases are shared with TRBD1. CDR1 and CDR2 (germline): MNHEY, SVGAGI. This CDR3 is 13 amino acids long. V lost 6 bases, J lost 4 bases, and 3 bases stayed unmatched. The DNA of the CDR3 is TGTGCCAGCAGCGGACAGGGTTCAGATACGCAGTATTTT. Its protein product is CASSGQGSDTQYF.

The chain combines TRBV14 with TRBJ2-2, with D perhaps TRBD1 (6 bases). V lost 5 bases and J lost 1, with 8 bases in between. The V gene's germline CDR1 is SGHDN and CDR2 FVKESK. The CDR3 loop spans 14 amino acids. This CDR3 is CASSGQLNTGELFF. In DNA, the CDR3 is TGTGCCAGCAGCGGACAGCTGAACACCGGGGAGCTGTTTTTT.

The J gene is TRBJ1-2, the V gene TRBV28; 8 nucleotides match TRBD1. Germline V gives CDR1 MDHEN, CDR2 SYDVKM. This CDR3 region has 15 residues. The V gene end was trimmed by 4 bases and the J gene end by 8 bases; junction bases not matched to a gene: 12. The CDR3 reads CASSSEDRANGGYTF. The CDR3 DNA reads TGTGCCAGCAGTTCCGAGGACAGGGCTAACGGGGGCTACACCTTC.

The gene calls are TRBV5-6 and TRBJ2-7, with a weak D call TRBD1 (6 bases). This CDR3 has 15 residues. Germline CDR1 and CDR2: SGHDT and YYEEEE. V lost 4 bases, J lost 0 bases, and 14 bases lay in between. The CDR3 region is CASSTIRDNSYEQYV. In DNA, the CDR3 is TGTGCCAGCAGCACCATCCGGGACAACTCCTACGAGCAGTACGTC.

In nucleotides, the CDR3 is TGTGCCAGCAGGGGACAGGGAGCTGGGGCCAACGTCCTGACTTTC. It translates to CASRGQGAGANVLTF. V and J are TRBV7-2 and TRBJ2-6; the match to TRBD1 covers 9 bases. Germline assignment: CDR1 SGHTA and CDR2 FQGNSA. Trimming removed 6 bases from V and 2 bases from J; junction bases left unmatched: 2. The CDR3 spans 15 residues.

Only one count was recorded for this clone. The chain couples TRBV11-2 to TRBJ2-1; D is perhaps TRBD1 (5 bases). There are 15 residues in the CDR3. Per the germline V gene, CDR1 is SGHAT and CDR2 is FQNNGV. V gave up 5 bases and J gave up 4 bases, with 15 bases separating them. CDR3 residues: CASSPGSLEYNEQFF. DNA for the CDR3: TGTGCCAGCAGCCCAGGGTCCTTAGAGTACAATGAGCAGTTCTTC. The variable domain in full, with the rest retrieved from reference TRBV11-2 and TRBJ2-1, is EAGVAQSPRYKIIEKRQSVAFWCNPISGHATLYWYQQILGQGPKLLIQFQNNGVVDDSQLPKDRFSAERLKGVDSTLKIQPAKLEDSAVYLCASSPGSLEYNEQFFGPGTRLTVL.

The J gene is TRBJ2-3, the V gene TRBV5-1; 9 positions match TRBD1. This CDR3 contains 14 residues. The V gene's germline CDR1 is SGHRS and CDR2 YFSETQ. J lost 4 bases, V lost 4 bases, and 4 bases had no gene match. CDR3 protein: CASSVTGGADTQYF. CDR3 in DNA: TGCGCCAGCAGCGTTACAGGGGGCGCAGATACGCAGTATTTT.

V usage is TRBV3-1 (or the pseudogene TRBV3-2) and J usage is TRBJ2-1; a weak D match, TRBD2 (5 bases). V lost 1 base, J lost 4 bases, and 8 bases lay in between. This CDR3 has 14 residues. CDR1 LGHDT and CDR2 YNNKEL come from the germline V gene (reference sequence). CDR3 region: CASSQARVYNEQFF. The CDR3 DNA reads TGTGCCAGCAGCCAAGCGCGGGTATACAATGAGCAGTTCTTC.

The genes are TRBV29-1 and TRBJ1-2; 7 bases map to TRBD1. The germline V gene encodes CDR1 SQVTM and CDR2 ANQGSEA. Trimming took 0 bases from V and 7 from J; bases not matched to a gene: 5. This CDR3 has 13 residues. The CDR3 here is CSVEEGGASGYTF. In nucleotides, the CDR3 is TGCAGCGTTGAAGAAGGGGGCGCATCTGGCTACACCTTC.

Notes on this clone: Compared with germline, one end of the junction differs, possibly owing to a read error. The chain uses TRBV5-1 and TRBJ2-3; 9 nucleotides match TRBD2. Germline V gene data show CDR1 as SGHRS and CDR2 as YFSETQ. This CDR3 contains 14 residues. CDR3 sequence reads: CASSLVLAGDMQYF. The CDR3 nucleotides are TGCGCCAGCAGCTTGGTTTTAGCGGGAGATATGCAGTATTTT.

The chain carries TRBV6-1 and TRBJ1-2; TRBD1 agrees at 7 bases. The germline gives CDR1 MNHNS, CDR2 SASEGT. Unmatched junction bases numbered 8, after V lost 0 bases and J lost 4 bases. The CDR3 is 16 residues long. CDR3 in DNA: TGTGCCAGCAGTGAAGCGCCCGACAGGGTGAGCTATGGCTACACCTTC. Its protein product is CASSEAPDRVSYGYTF.

The CDR3 region has the DNA TGTGCCAGCAGGGACATCGGGAACTATGGCTACACCTTC. Translated: CASRDIGNYGYTF. V is TRBV6-6 and J is TRBJ1-2; a weak D match, TRBD1 (5 bases). V was shortened by 6 bases and J by 2 bases, with 10 bases between the two germline ends. The CDR3 has 13 amino acids. Germline V CDR1 and CDR2: MNHNY, SVGAGI (reference sequence).

The J gene is TRBJ1-1, the V gene TRBV5-1; TRBD1 matches at 8 bases. The junction had 9 bases not matched to a gene; V was cut back by 4 bases and J by 7 bases. The CDR3 length is 14 residues. Germline lookup yields CDR1 SGHRS and CDR2 YFSETQ. In DNA form, the CDR3 reads TGCGCCAGCAGCATAATAACAGGGGGGAATGAAGCTTTCTTT. Protein product: CASSIITGGNEAFF.

The V gene is TRBV27, the J gene TRBJ2-7; D perhaps matches TRBD2 (5 bases). The CDR3 contains 16 residues. Germline V CDR1 and CDR2: MNHEY, SMNVEV (reference sequence). The V and J ends lost 4 bases and 2 bases respectively, with 18 bases between them. CDR3 sequence reads: CASSSIPGRGTYEQYF. The DNA for the CDR3 is TGTGCCAGCAGTTCCATCCCCGGACGGGGTACCTACGAGCAGTACTTC.